This TCR beta chain was recovered during a study of blood T cell repertoires in COVID-19. Study background: PBMCs, B-cell-depleted T cells, or T cells were the source of the cDNA or gDNA that made up the material.

CDR3 length: 16 amino acids. CDR1 MNHEY and CDR2 SVGEGT come from the germline V gene. V gave up 2 bases and J gave up 9 bases; unmatched junction bases: 7. Assay used: immunoSEQ multiplex PCR; TCRdb lists only in-frame clones, some missing. The table shows over 250,000 clones, with approximately 89% occurring only once. Enrolled during active infection, Seattle patients were then followed longitudinally. The receptor was isolated from a woman aged 30 to 39 with COVID-19, enrolled during active disease. Sequences were obtained from peripheral blood. The gene calls are TRBV6-2 or TRBV6-3 and TRBJ2-1; 13 positions match TRBD2. The CDR3 loop is CASSYELAGGPGEQFF. The DNA for the CDR3 is TGTGCCAGCAGTTACGAACTAGCGGGAGGGCCGGGTGAGCAGTTCTTC.